This TCR beta chain was sequenced during a study of T cell clonality in common variable immunodeficiency. This clone came up many times. Its antigen is unknown. The read ends 3 residues early relative to the CDR3; the germline J gene fills the gap. This CDR3 is built from 15 residues. Trimming took off 6 bases at V and 3 bases at J, with 14 bases between the two ends. The V gene's germline CDR1 is LNHDA and CDR2 SQIVND (reference sequence). Notes on the study in general: Reportedly, TCR beta sequences from common variable immunodeficiency showed fewer deletions and N-nucleotide insertions.

Clones were sequenced by immunoSEQ multiplex PCR, and TCRdb holds only the in-frame ones, with some missing. This sample carries about 21,000 clones and no singletons, and around 2.4% goes to the top ten. The receptor comes from a human donor with common variable immunodeficiency. Source material: peripheral blood mononuclear cells. V usage is TRBV19 and J usage is TRBJ2-2; TRBD2 might be the D (5 bases). CDR3 residues: CASRRVDRDTGELFF. CDR3 DNA, as far as it was read: TGTGCCAGTAGGAGGGTTGATAGGGACACCGGGGAG.